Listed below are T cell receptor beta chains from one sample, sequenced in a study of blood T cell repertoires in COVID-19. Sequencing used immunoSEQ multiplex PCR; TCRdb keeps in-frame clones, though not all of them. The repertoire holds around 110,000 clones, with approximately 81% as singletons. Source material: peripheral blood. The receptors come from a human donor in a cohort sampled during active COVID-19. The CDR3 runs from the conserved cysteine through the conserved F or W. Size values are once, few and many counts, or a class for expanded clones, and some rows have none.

CDR3 protein: CSASDGQARVRYEQYF
V gene: TRBV20-1
clone size: NA

CDR3 protein: CASSISHPGELFF
V gene: TRBV19
clone size: NA

CDR3 protein: CASRLDSPQGTDTQYF
V gene: TRBV28
clone size: once

CDR3 protein: CASSGYGGAPTNEKLFF
V gene: TRBV19
clone size: once

CDR3 protein: CASSVGASGRVETQYF
V gene: TRBV9
clone size: NA

CDR3 protein: CASSHPAGGGETQYF
V gene: TRBV7-9
clone size: NA

CDR3 protein: CATSDGQPNQPQHF
V gene: TRBV24-1
clone size: NA

CDR3 protein: CATSENENEQFF
V gene: TRBV24-1
clone size: NA

CDR3 protein: CASSPTPRTGAAGELFF
V gene: TRBV7-3
clone size: NA

CDR3 protein: CASSFYDSGSGETQYF
V gene: TRBV7-2
clone size: NA

CDR3 protein: CAIRAGTGTNYGYTF
V gene: TRBV10-3
clone size: NA

CDR3 protein: CASSRSLALTNNEQFF
V gene: TRBV9
clone size: NA

CDR3 protein: CASRSGGNYGYTF
V gene: TRBV6-5
clone size: NA

CDR3 protein: CASSLGTGMLQPQHF
V gene: TRBV5-1
clone size: NA

CDR3 protein: CASIGTGVTGELFF
V gene: TRBV19
clone size: NA

CDR3 protein: CASSYSPSGSHNEQFF
V gene: TRBV6-2/TRBV6-3
clone size: NA

CDR3 protein: CASSAPPGENTGELFF
V gene: TRBV9
clone size: few

CDR3 protein: CASRIGLADTGELFF
V gene: TRBV6-6
clone size: NA

CDR3 protein: CASSWTERETQYF
V gene: TRBV12-3/TRBV12-4
clone size: NA

CDR3 protein: CSVLQGLAGENTGELFF
V gene: TRBV29-1
clone size: NA

CDR3 protein: CASSLGQVPTDTQYF
V gene: TRBV5-1
clone size: NA

CDR3 protein: CASRPGLAGGTGELFF
V gene: TRBV5-6
clone size: NA

CDR3 protein: CASSRSDRLLTGELFF
V gene: TRBV21-1
clone size: few

CDR3 protein: CASSLDQILSYEQYF
V gene: TRBV7-2
clone size: NA

CDR3 protein: CASSLVAGGTQDTQYF
V gene: TRBV11-1
clone size: NA

CDR3 protein: CASSWDGSTDTQYF
V gene: TRBV6-6
clone size: NA

CDR3 protein: CASSTGQGNNQPQHF
V gene: TRBV28
clone size: NA

CDR3 protein: CASSLTGTGGETQYF
V gene: TRBV7-3
clone size: NA

CDR3 protein: CASSLRQGVTIF
V gene: TRBV27
clone size: NA

CDR3 protein: CATSDLWREDNEQFF
V gene: TRBV24-1
clone size: many

CDR3 protein: CASSTPGVNYGYTF
V gene: TRBV25-1
clone size: NA

CDR3 protein: CASSQEAGGSSYEQYF
V gene: TRBV4-3
clone size: NA

CDR3 protein: CASVGQDGYTF
V gene: TRBV28
clone size: once

CDR3 protein: CASSFMEVEAFF
V gene: TRBV28
clone size: NA

CDR3 protein: CASSADGQGRNEQFF
V gene: TRBV11-1
clone size: few

CDR3 protein: CASSVDGRGTDTQYF
V gene: TRBV9
clone size: NA

CDR3 protein: CASSVGFGTLGYEQYF
V gene: TRBV9
clone size: NA

CDR3 protein: CASSLERLNTEAFF
V gene: TRBV7-2
clone size: once

CDR3 protein: CASSLWDRGHPTEAFF
V gene: TRBV7-9
clone size: few

CDR3 protein: CASKEIPGQGSDGYTF
V gene: TRBV5-1
clone size: NA

CDR3 protein: CASSLERVEQYF
V gene: TRBV6-2/TRBV6-3
clone size: NA

CDR3 protein: CASSPGQVYGYTF
V gene: TRBV6-2/TRBV6-3
clone size: NA

CDR3 protein: CASSDRGRETQYF
V gene: TRBV7-2
clone size: once

CDR3 protein: CSVEGQGRYMNTEAFF
V gene: TRBV29-1
clone size: NA

CDR3 protein: CASSFGGPGNTIYF
V gene: TRBV5-6
clone size: NA

CDR3 protein: CASSLGTGGSRPYGYTF
V gene: TRBV5-4
clone size: few

CDR3 protein: CASSPRGGTLVYEQYF
V gene: TRBV9
clone size: NA

CDR3 protein: CASSLVFSSYNSPLHF
V gene: TRBV7-2
clone size: NA

CDR3 protein: CASSQEPGLAGRVRTDTQYF
V gene: TRBV3-1/TRBV3-2
clone size: NA

CDR3 protein: CASSLDRTENTGELFF
V gene: TRBV7-2
clone size: NA

CDR3 protein: CASSSGQGAISGELFF
V gene: TRBV27
clone size: NA

CDR3 protein: CASSLGQREQFF
V gene: TRBV7-6
clone size: NA

CDR3 protein: CASCSRGLSNQPQHF
V gene: TRBV19
clone size: NA

CDR3 protein: CASRPGTGGYGYTF
V gene: TRBV7-2
clone size: NA

CDR3 protein: CASRIQHYNEQFF
V gene: TRBV27
clone size: NA

CDR3 protein: CASSPGTGSREQYF
V gene: TRBV7-2
clone size: NA

CDR3 protein: CASSVGTNYGYTF
V gene: TRBV9
clone size: NA

CDR3 protein: CASSIMAGSGGQTQYF
V gene: TRBV19
clone size: NA

CDR3 protein: CASSQIANYGYTF
V gene: TRBV3-1/TRBV3-2
clone size: NA

CDR3 protein: CASSLGLRVFQPDTQYF
V gene: TRBV7-9
clone size: NA